Each of the 21 T cell receptor beta chains below was sequenced from the same sample in a study of blood T cells in healthy people across ages. Using a J-beta primer mix together with a sample-barcoded 5' primer, a second PCR was run for 7 to 11 cycles. TCRdb called the 5' RACE reads again in MiXCR, with one record for every CDR3 protein. This table holds 790,000 or so distinct CDR3 sequences, less than 60% found once. Sample: blood. These receptors all come from a man at least 80 years old in good health.

The chain carries TRBV4-1 and TRBJ2-1, with D unresolved. Per germline, CDR1 MGHRA and CDR2 YSYEKL. The CDR3 length is 13 residues. The V and J ends lost 1 base and 11 bases respectively, with 12 bases between them. The chain's CDR3 is CASSQAGMGKQFF. The DNA of the CDR3 is TGCGCCAGCAGCCAAGCAGGAATGGGTAAGCAGTTCTTC.

The genes are TRBV11-2 and TRBJ2-1, with D perhaps matching TRBD2 (5 bases). The length of the CDR3 is 17 residues. The germline gives CDR1 SGHAT, CDR2 FQNNGV. With 5 bases removed from V and 0 bases from J, the gap between germline ends came to 17 bases. The CDR3 loop is CASSTGPRESSYNEQFF. CDR3 in DNA: TGTGCCAGCAGCACCGGACCTCGGGAAAGCTCCTACAATGAGCAGTTCTTC.

V gene TRBV7-8 combines with J gene TRBJ1-2; unclear D gene. This CDR3 region has 13 residues. The germline V gene encodes CDR1 SGHVS and CDR2 FQNEAQ. Deletions cut 1 base from V and 8 bases from J, with 11 bases between. The CDR3 sequence: CASSLVKEEGYTF. As DNA, the CDR3 is TGTGCCAGCAGCTTAGTAAAGGAGGAGGGCTACACCTTC.

The chain uses TRBV14 and TRBJ2-5, with TRBD1 identical over 9 bases. This CDR3 comprises 17 residues. The germline CDR1 and CDR2 sequences are SGHDN and FVKESK. With 3 bases clipped from V and 6 bases from J, the junction kept 14 bases outside the gene matches. This CDR3 reads CASSQGDRTGVRKTQYF. As DNA, the CDR3 is TGTGCCAGCAGCCAGGGAGATCGGACAGGGGTCCGGAAGACCCAGTACTTC.

This clonotype was seen more than once but under ten times. This chain's CDR3 is CAWSVEETQYF. As DNA, the CDR3 is TGTGCCTGGAGTGTGGAGGAGACCCAGTACTTC. The chain is built from TRBV30 and TRBJ2-5; D is unclear. CDR1 GTSNPN and CDR2 SVGIG come from the germline V gene (reference sequence). This CDR3 comprises 11 residues. Deletions cut 0 bases from V and 5 bases from J, with 4 bases between.

The chain couples TRBV29-1 to TRBJ2-5; 8 nucleotides line up with TRBD2. CDR1 is SQVTM, CDR2 ANQGSEA, per germline. The CDR3 totals 16 residues. V lost 2 bases and J lost 11; bases outside the gene matches: 19. CDR3 nucleotide sequence: TGCAGCGTTGAAAGCGGAACGGGAGGGGTCGGCAATGAGCAGTACTTC. It yields the protein CSVESGTGGVGNEQYF. The complete variable domain, with remaining parts taken from reference TRBV29-1 and TRBJ2-5, reads SAVISQKPSRDICQRGTSLTIQCQVDSQVTMMFWYRQQPGQSLTLIATANQGSEATYESGFVIDKFPISRPNLTFSTLTVSNMSPEDSSIYLCSVESGTGGVGNEQYFGPGTRLLVL.

In DNA form, the CDR3 reads TGTGCCAGCAACCAGCCTGGACAGGTCACAGGAGAGCAGTACTTC. This gives the protein CASNQPGQVTGEQYF. This sequence joins TRBV7-9 and TRBJ2-5; 7 bases agree with TRBD1. CDR1 and CDR2 (germline): SEHNR, FQNEAQ (reference sequence). The trim removed 7 bases at V and 11 bases at J, leaving 19 bases unmatched. The CDR3 loop spans 15 amino acids.

In its sample, this clonotype was seen once. A read error may produce the germline difference seen at one junction end. The rearrangement uses TRBV10-3 and TRBJ2-3; 10 nucleotides line up with TRBD2. The CDR3 length is 16 residues. Germline CDR1 ENHRY, CDR2 SYGVKD. This CDR3 reads CVIRRALAGTADTQYF. Written as DNA, the CDR3 is TGTGTCATCAGGCGCGCACTAGCGGGAACGGCAGATACGCAGTATTTT.

This clonotype has just a few counts. This chain connects TRBV28 to TRBJ1-1, with a tentative D call TRBD1 (5 bases). The V gene lost 5 bases and the J gene lost 6 bases, with 16 bases spanning the gap. Germline values: CDR1 MDHEN, CDR2 SYDVKM. This CDR3 is built from 14 residues. CDR3 region: CASSPTRVGAEAFF. DNA for the CDR3: TGTGCCAGCAGTCCAACCAGAGTGGGGGCTGAAGCTTTCTTT.

This clonotype was recorded many times. The chain combines TRBV27 with TRBJ2-5; D is uncertain. Germline V lookup: CDR1 MNHEY, CDR2 SMNVEV (reference sequence). This CDR3 contains 13 residues. V lost 2 bases and J lost 5, with 9 bases in between. The CDR3 here is CASSLLVDETQYF. For the CDR3, the DNA is TGTGCCAGCAGTTTACTCGTCGATGAGACCCAGTACTTC.

The chain is built from TRBV29-1 and TRBJ2-3; D may be TRBD1 (5 bases). The CDR3 totals 12 residues. Germline V gene sequence: CDR1 SQVTM, CDR2 ANQGSEA. V was pared by 6 bases and J by 6 bases, with 13 bases between. CDR3 protein: CSVRTSIDTQYF. In nucleotides, the CDR3 is TGCAGCGTGCGGACAAGCATCGATACGCAGTATTTT.

This clonotype was detected a few times. The chain links TRBV6-1 to TRBJ1-6; no clear D gene. CDR1 and CDR2 (germline): MNHNS, SASEGT. The CDR3 is made up of 15 amino acids. Trimming removed 1 base at V and 7 bases at J, with 11 bases between. CDR3 nucleotide sequence: TGTGCCAGCAGTGAAGGACCGACCCAGAATTCACCCCTCCACTTT. This encodes CASSEGPTQNSPLHF.

The chain recombines TRBV6-2 or TRBV6-3 with TRBJ2-7, with D hard to call. Germline V gene sequence: CDR1 MNHEY, CDR2 SVGEGT. The CDR3 is 15 amino acids. The V end was cut by 5 bases, the J end by 5 bases, with 19 bases between. The CDR3 region is CASSLDPGGSHEQYF. The CDR3 bases are TGTGCCAGCAGTCTGGATCCGGGCGGAAGCCACGAGCAGTACTTC.

This clonotype was detected a few times. The chain uses TRBV12-3 or TRBV12-4 and TRBJ2-2; D is ambiguous. There are 14 residues in the CDR3. The ends were cut back, 1 base at V and 5 bases at J, with 8 bases in the middle. The CDR3, as DNA: TGTGCCAGCAGTTTAGAGGGTTTTACCGGGGAGCTGTTTTTT. Translating it yields CASSLEGFTGELFF.

This clonotype has only a few counts. CDR3 bases: TGCAGTGCTCTCACTAGCGGGGGCTATAGCTCCTACGAGCAGTACTTC. Amino acid sequence: CSALTSGGYSSYEQYF. V is TRBV20-1 and J is TRBJ2-7; 11 nucleotides agree with TRBD2. Trimming cost V 5 bases and J 0 bases; bases outside gene matches: 9. The CDR3 is 16 amino acids. Germline V gives CDR1 DFQATT, CDR2 SNEGSKA (reference sequence).

Of note for this clonotype: This likely comes from a read error, as the CDR3 has no conserved phenylalanine or tryptophan at its end. J is TRBJ2-5 and V is TRBV15; D gene ambiguous. V was pared by 0 bases and J by 1 base, with 9 bases between. Germline loops: CDR1 LNHNV, CDR2 YYDKDF (reference sequence). This CDR3 has 15 amino acids. Written as DNA, the CDR3 is TGTGCCACCAGCAGAGATCTAAGCTCCCAAGAGACCCAGTACCTC. It codes for CATSRDLSSQETQYL.

This clonotype was found a few times. The rearrangement uses TRBV15 and TRBJ1-3; no reliable D call. Germline values: CDR1 LNHNV, CDR2 YYDKDF (reference sequence). The CDR3 is 14 residues long. Trimming stripped 0 bases from V and 3 bases from J, with 6 bases between. Here the CDR3 reads CATSRDVNGNTIYF. The CDR3 coding sequence is TGTGCCACCAGCAGAGATGTTAATGGAAACACCATATATTTT.

The chain employs TRBV29-1 and TRBJ2-7, with a possible D match to TRBD1 (5 bases). This CDR3 has 13 residues. Trimming removed 4 bases at V and 5 bases at J, with 15 bases between. Germline CDR1 is SQVTM and CDR2 is ANQGSEA. The CDR3 DNA sequence: TGCAGCGTTGCCTCTAGGGGCTTCAACGAGCAGTACTTC. Translating it yields CSVASRGFNEQYF.

The V and J genes are TRBV28 and TRBJ2-3; D perhaps matches TRBD2 (5 bases). Trimming stripped 5 bases from V and 1 base from J, with 13 bases between. The CDR3 length is 15 residues. Germline V gives CDR1 MDHEN, CDR2 SYDVKM. The CDR3 region is CASSPNGMGTDTQYF. Here the CDR3 DNA reads TGTGCCAGCAGTCCGAACGGGATGGGCACAGATACGCAGTATTTT.

This clonotype was detected only a few times. The chain links TRBV12-3 or TRBV12-4 to TRBJ1-2; D unclear. This CDR3 has 11 residues. The V and J ends lost 0 bases and 6 bases respectively, with 2 bases between them. CDR3 residues: CASSLADGYTF. The CDR3 nucleotides are TGTGCCAGCAGTTTAGCAGATGGCTACACCTTC.

This clonotype was seen a handful of times. This sequence joins TRBV5-1 and TRBJ1-2, with D unresolved. V was cut by 3 bases and J by 1 base, with 7 bases left in between. Germline assignment: CDR1 SGHRS and CDR2 YFSETQ. The CDR3 extends over 13 amino acids. CDR3 DNA sequence: TGCGCCAGCAGCTCCGGGGATAACTATGGCTACACCTTC. This codes for CASSSGDNYGYTF.